This T cell receptor (beta chain) was captured in a study of blood T cell repertoires in COVID-19. TCRdb's table, derived via immunoSEQ multiplex PCR, lists solely in-frame clones and lacks some. Here the sample spans roughly 76,000 clones, roughly 90% being singletons. The count of this clone is one. J was trimmed by 0 bases and V by 5 bases; bases with no gene match: 9. The CDR3 sequence is 19 residues long. Germline V CDR1 and CDR2: LGHDT, YNNKEL (reference sequence). Sequences were obtained from PBMCs or T cells enriched from blood (not recorded which). This receptor was taken from a woman aged 45-65 years with acute COVID-19. This chain joins TRBV3-1 (or the pseudogene TRBV3-2) and TRBJ2-3; TRBD2 matches 15 bases. The CDR3 sequence: CASSKRGTSGRWSTDTQYF. As DNA, the CDR3 is TGTGCCAGCAGCAAGAGAGGGACTAGCGGGAGGTGGAGCACAGATACGCAGTATTTT.